The 8 T cell receptor beta chains in this list originate from one sample, sequenced in a study of blood T cells in healthy people across ages. A second PCR, run for roughly 7 to 11 cycles, used a sample-barcoded 5' primer plus a J-beta primer mix. In TCRdb, the 5' RACE reads were re-called with MiXCR into one record per CDR3 protein. Among around 990,000 distinct CDR3 sequences listed, almost 25% were seen once. The sample also formed part of further work on T cells of mothers and their children.

The material sequenced was blood. The receptor set was obtained from a girl aged 2 to 10 in good health.

The gene calls are TRBV19 and TRBJ2-3, with D possibly matching TRBD1 (6 bases). V lost 4 bases and J lost 1, with 12 bases in between. Germline CDR1 LNHDA, CDR2 SQIVND (reference sequence). This CDR3 comprises 15 residues. The CDR3 nucleotides read TGTGCCAGTAGTACGGACAGTACCGGCACAGATACGCAGTATTTT. It is translated as CASSTDSTGTDTQYF.

This clonotype has a handful of counts. The chain links TRBV6-2 or TRBV6-3 to TRBJ2-7; tentative D call: TRBD2 (6 bases). Per the germline V gene, CDR1 is MNHEY and CDR2 is SVGEGT. Trimming shortened V by 6 bases and J by 7 bases, and 16 bases separated the two germline ends. CDR3 length equals 13 residues. CDR3 sequence reads: CASSNRLEGEQYF. The CDR3 DNA reads TGTGCCAGCAGCAACCGCCTGGAGGGTGAGCAGTACTTC.

The rearrangement joins TRBV24-1 to TRBJ2-5; TRBD1 agrees at 11 bases. The J call is in doubt because the DNA end fits TRBJ2-1 better. CDR3 length equals 15 residues. Per germline, CDR1 KGHDR and CDR2 SFDVKD. The CDR3 region is CATSDFGTGGYEQFF. CDR3 bases: TGTGCCACCAGTGATTTCGGGACAGGGGGGTATGAGCAGTTCTTC.

The rearrangement links TRBV19 to TRBJ2-7; 8 nucleotides match TRBD1. Germline V gene sequence: CDR1 LNHDA, CDR2 SQIVND (reference sequence). This CDR3 is 14 amino acids long. The J segment lost 6 bases and the V segment lost 5 bases, leaving 9 bases of the junction unmatched. In DNA form, the CDR3 reads TGTGCCAGTAGTGTTGGACAGGGCCTCACCGAGCAGTACTTC. This translates into CASSVGQGLTEQYF.

The V gene is TRBV5-1, the J gene TRBJ2-7, with D possibly being TRBD1 (5 bases). The CDR3 is 13 residues long. V lost 6 bases and J 2 bases, leaving 12 bases between the germline ends. The germline CDR1 and CDR2 sequences are SGHRS and YFSETQ. CDR3 in DNA: TGCGCCAGCACGGACACCATACCCTACGAGCAGTACTTC. It codes for CASTDTIPYEQYF.

The CDR3 DNA is TGCGCCAGCAGCACCTTAGAGGGGAGTAATTCACCCCTCCACTTT. Translation gives CASSTLEGSNSPLHF. This rearrangement joins TRBV5-1 to TRBJ1-6; D may be TRBD1 (5 bases). Germline CDR1 is SGHRS and CDR2 is YFSETQ. The V end was cut by 4 bases, the J end by 6 bases, with 14 bases between. The CDR3 is 15 residues long.

This clonotype was observed a handful of times. The chain uses TRBV7-9 and TRBJ2-7; D not certain. Trimming took off 3 bases at V and 7 bases at J, with 13 bases between the two ends. CDR3 length: 13 residues. Germline lookup yields CDR1 SEHNR and CDR2 FQNEAQ (reference sequence). CDR3 sequence reads: CASSFLGREEQYF. The CDR3 DNA sequence: TGTGCCAGCAGCTTTCTCGGACGAGAAGAGCAGTACTTC.

The V call is TRBV7-2, the J call TRBJ1-5; maybe TRBD1 (6 bases). From germline, CDR1 is SGHTA and CDR2 FQGNSA. The CDR3 contains 13 residues. V gave up 3 bases and J gave up 6 bases, with 9 bases separating them. CDR3: CASSFRGSQPQHF. CDR3 nucleotide sequence: TGTGCCAGCAGCTTCAGGGGTTCTCAGCCCCAGCATTTT.